The rows below give T cell receptor beta chains drawn from one sample of a study of blood T cell repertoires in COVID-19. The table came from immunoSEQ multiplex PCR; TCRdb's copy has only in-frame clones and leaves some out. The repertoire holds almost 300,000 clones, over 85% seen once, with 11% in the top ten. The sequenced sample was peripheral blood. The receptors were sampled from a woman aged 30 to 39 with COVID-19, enrolled during active disease. The CDR3 runs from the conserved cysteine through the conserved F or W. The D gene is left open where the match is weak. Rows give clone size only sometimes, using once, few, many, or a class for an expanded clone.

V gene	clone size	J gene	D gene	CDR3 protein	CDR3 DNA
TRBV30	NA	TRBJ2-3	TRBD1	CAWSPGQLSDTQYF	TGTGCCTGGAGCCCGGGACAGCTCTCGGATACGCAGTATTTT
TRBV9	NA	TRBJ1-4	NA	CASSPKGVPNEKLFF	TGTGCCAGCAGCCCTAAGGGGGTGCCTAATGAAAAACTGTTTTTT
TRBV25-1	NA	TRBJ1-1	NA	CASSVGHMNTEAFF	TGTGCCAGCAGTGTGGGACATATGAACACTGAAGCTTTCTTT
TRBV19	once	TRBJ2-1	TRBD2	CASSWEGLYNEQFF	TGTGCCAGTAGTTGGGAGGGCTTGTACAATGAGCAGTTCTTC
TRBV10-3	NA	TRBJ2-5	TRBD1	CAIGPDRGPETQYF	TGTGCCATCGGGCCGGACAGGGGGCCTGAGACCCAGTACTTC
TRBV5-1	NA	TRBJ1-1	TRBD1	CASRGQGSLTEAFF	TGCGCCAGCAGGGGACAGGGAAGTTTAACTGAAGCTTTCTTT
TRBV9	few	TRBJ2-3	NA	CASSARGWGQDTQYF	TGTGCCAGCAGCGCCCGGGGTTGGGGGCAGGATACGCAGTATTTT
TRBV7-8	NA	TRBJ2-7	NA	CASSRSATGSASYEQYF	TGTGCCAGCAGCCGCTCTGCTACAGGGTCCGCTTCCTACGAGCAGTACTTC
TRBV28	NA	TRBJ1-2	NA	CASSLRSYGYTF	TGTGCCAGCAGTTTAAGGAGCTATGGCTACACCTTC
TRBV15	NA	TRBJ1-4	NA	CAPRRRDEKLFF	TGTGCCCCTCGCAGGAGGGATGAAAAACTGTTTTTT
TRBV30	NA	TRBJ2-7	NA	CAWSVPGALGEQYF	TGTGCCTGGAGTGTTCCGGGAGCCCTCGGCGAGCAGTACTTC
TRBV3-1/TRBV3-2	NA	TRBJ1-3	TRBD1	CASSRAGGTGNTIYF	TGTGCCAGCAGCCGGGCAGGGGGGACTGGAAACACCATATATTTT
TRBV2	NA	TRBJ2-5	TRBD2	CASNRGGGWETQYF	TGTGCCAGCAACCGCGGGGGAGGGTGGGAGACCCAGTACTTC
TRBV9	NA	TRBJ2-3	TRBD2	CASSPRELAGGLTDTQYF	TGTGCCAGCAGCCCCCGCGAACTAGCGGGGGGGCTGACAGATACGCAGTATTTT
TRBV7-2	NA	TRBJ2-1	TRBD1	CASRAQGGAYNEQFF	TGTGCCAGCAGGGCACAGGGGGGAGCCTACAATGAGCAGTTCTTC
TRBV4-2	NA	TRBJ1-1	NA	CASSQQTWTVNTEAFF	TGTGCCAGCAGCCAACAAACCTGGACAGTGAACACTGAAGCTTTCTTT
TRBV19	NA	TRBJ1-4	NA	CASTRLREEKLFF	TGTGCCAGTACCCGACTTCGTGAGGAAAAACTGTTTTTT